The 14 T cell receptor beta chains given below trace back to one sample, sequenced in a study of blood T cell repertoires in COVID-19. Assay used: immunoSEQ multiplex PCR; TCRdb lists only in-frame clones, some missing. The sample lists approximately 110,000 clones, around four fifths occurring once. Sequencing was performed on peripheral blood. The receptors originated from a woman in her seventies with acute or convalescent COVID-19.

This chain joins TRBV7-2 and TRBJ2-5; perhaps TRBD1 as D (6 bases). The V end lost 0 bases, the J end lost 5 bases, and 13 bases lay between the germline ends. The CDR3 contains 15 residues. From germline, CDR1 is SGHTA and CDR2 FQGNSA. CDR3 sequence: CASSLAPTQGETQYF. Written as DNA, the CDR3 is TGTGCCAGCAGCTTAGCGCCGACCCAGGGGGAGACCCAGTACTTC.

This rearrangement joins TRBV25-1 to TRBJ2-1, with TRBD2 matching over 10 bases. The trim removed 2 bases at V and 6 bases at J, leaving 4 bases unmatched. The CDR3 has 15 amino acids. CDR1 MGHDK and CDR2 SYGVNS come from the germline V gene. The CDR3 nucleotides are TGTGCCAGCAGTGAAAGGCTAGCGGGGGCCAATGAGCAGTTCTTC. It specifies CASSERLAGANEQFF.

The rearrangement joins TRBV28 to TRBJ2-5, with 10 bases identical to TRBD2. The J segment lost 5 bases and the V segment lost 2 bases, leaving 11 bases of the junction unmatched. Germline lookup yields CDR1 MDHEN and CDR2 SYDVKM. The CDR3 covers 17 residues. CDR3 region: CASSLIVLAGVSETQYF. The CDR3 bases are TGTGCCAGCAGTTTAATCGTCCTAGCGGGAGTAAGTGAGACCCAGTACTTC.

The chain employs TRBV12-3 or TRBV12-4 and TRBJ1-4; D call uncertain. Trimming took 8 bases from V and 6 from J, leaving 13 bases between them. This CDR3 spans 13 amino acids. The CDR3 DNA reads TGTGCCAGCCGTGGGCAGGAATATGAAAAACTGTTTTTT. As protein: CASRGQEYEKLFF.

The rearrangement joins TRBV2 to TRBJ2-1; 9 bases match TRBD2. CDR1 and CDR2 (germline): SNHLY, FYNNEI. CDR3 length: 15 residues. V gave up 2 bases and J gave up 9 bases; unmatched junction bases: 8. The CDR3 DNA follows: TGTGCCAGCAGTGAACAAAGCGGGGGGATGGGTGAGCAGTTCTTC. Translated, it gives CASSEQSGGMGEQFF. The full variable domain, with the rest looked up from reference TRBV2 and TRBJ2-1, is EPEVTQTPSHQVTQMGQEVILRCVPISNHLYFYWYRQILGQKVEFLVSFYNNEISEKSEIFDDQFSVERPDGSNFTLKIRSTKLEDSAMYFCASSEQSGGMGEQFFGPGTRLTVL.

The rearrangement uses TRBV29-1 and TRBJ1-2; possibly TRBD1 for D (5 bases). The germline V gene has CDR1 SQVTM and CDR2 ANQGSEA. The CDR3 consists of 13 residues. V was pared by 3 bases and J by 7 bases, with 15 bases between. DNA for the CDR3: TGCAGCGTTGATCCCGGGCAGGGAGGTGGCTACACCTTC. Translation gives CSVDPGQGGGYTF.

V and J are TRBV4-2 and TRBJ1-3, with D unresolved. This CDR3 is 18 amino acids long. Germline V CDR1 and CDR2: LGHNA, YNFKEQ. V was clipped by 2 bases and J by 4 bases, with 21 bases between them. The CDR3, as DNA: TGTGCCAGCAGCCAAAAAACAAAGGAGTCTATAACGGGAAACACCATATATTTT. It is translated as CASSQKTKESITGNTIYF.

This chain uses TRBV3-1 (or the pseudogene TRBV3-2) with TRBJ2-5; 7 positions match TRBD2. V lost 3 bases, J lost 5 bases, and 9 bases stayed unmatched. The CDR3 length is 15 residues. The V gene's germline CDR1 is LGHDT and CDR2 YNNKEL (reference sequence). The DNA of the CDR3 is TGTGCCAGCAGCCAGGGGGGGAGGGCCTTGGAGACCCAGTACTTC. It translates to CASSQGGRALETQYF.

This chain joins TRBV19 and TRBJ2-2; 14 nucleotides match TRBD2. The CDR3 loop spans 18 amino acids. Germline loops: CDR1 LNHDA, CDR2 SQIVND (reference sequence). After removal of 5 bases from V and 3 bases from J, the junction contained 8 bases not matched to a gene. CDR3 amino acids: CASSLRLAGGPDTGELFF. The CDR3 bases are TGTGCCAGTAGTCTAAGACTAGCGGGAGGGCCTGACACCGGGGAGCTGTTTTTT. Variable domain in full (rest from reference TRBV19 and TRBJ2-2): DGGITQSPKYLFRKEGQNVTLSCEQNLNHDAMYWYRQDPGQGLRLIYYSQIVNDFQKGDIAEGYSVSREKKESFPLTVTSAQKNPTAFYLCASSLRLAGGPDTGELFFGEGSRLTVL.

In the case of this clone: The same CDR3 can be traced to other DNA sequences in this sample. DNA of the CDR3: TGCGCCAGCAGCCTGGGACTAGCGGGAGTAGATACGCAGTATTTT. Amino acids: CASSLGLAGVDTQYF. The rearrangement uses TRBV5-1 and TRBJ2-3; TRBD2 matches 14 bases. The CDR3 runs to 15 residues. Losses at the gene ends were 4 bases for V and 5 bases for J; bases not matched to a gene: 3. Germline-derived CDR1 and CDR2 are SGHRS and YFSETQ.

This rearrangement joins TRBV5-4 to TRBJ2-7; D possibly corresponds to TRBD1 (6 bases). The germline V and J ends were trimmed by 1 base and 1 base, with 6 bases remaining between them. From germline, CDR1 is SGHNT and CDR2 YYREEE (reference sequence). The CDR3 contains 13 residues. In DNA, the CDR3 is TGTGCCAGCAGCTTGCAGGGGTCCTACGAGCAGTACTTC. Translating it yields CASSLQGSYEQYF.

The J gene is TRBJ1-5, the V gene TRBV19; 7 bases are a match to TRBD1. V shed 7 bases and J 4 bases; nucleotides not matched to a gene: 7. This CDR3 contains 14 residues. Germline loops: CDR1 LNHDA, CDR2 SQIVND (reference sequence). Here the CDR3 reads CASNDRVVNQPQHF. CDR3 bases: TGTGCCAGTAACGACAGGGTCGTGAATCAGCCCCAGCATTTT.

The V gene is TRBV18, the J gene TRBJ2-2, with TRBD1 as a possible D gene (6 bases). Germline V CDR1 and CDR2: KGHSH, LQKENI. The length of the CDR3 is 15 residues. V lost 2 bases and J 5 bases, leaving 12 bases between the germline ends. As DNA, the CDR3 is TGTGCCAGCTCACCAAAACAGGGTCCAACCGGGGAGCTGTTTTTT. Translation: CASSPKQGPTGELFF.

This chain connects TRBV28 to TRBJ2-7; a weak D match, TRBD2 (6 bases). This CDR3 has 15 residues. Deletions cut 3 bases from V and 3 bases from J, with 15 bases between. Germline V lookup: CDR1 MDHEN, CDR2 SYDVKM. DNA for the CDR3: TGTGCCAGCAGTTTGGATGCGGGAACCTACTACGAGCAGTACTTC. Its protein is CASSLDAGTYYEQYF.